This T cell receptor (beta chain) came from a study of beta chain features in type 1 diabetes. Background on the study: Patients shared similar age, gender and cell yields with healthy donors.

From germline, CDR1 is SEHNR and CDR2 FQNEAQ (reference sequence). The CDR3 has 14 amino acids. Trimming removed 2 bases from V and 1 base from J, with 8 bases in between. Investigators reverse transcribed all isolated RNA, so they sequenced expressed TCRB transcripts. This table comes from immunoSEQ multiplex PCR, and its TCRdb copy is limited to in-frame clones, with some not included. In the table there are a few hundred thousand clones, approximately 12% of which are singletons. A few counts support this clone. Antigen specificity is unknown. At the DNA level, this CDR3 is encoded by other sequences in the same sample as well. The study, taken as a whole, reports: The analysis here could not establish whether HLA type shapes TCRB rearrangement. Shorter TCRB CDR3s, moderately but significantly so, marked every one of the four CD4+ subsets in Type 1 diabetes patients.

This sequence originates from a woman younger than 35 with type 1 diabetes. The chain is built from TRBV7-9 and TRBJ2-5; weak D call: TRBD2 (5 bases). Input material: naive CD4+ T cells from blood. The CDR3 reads CASSLSRGQETQYF. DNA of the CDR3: TGTGCCAGCAGCTTATCACGGGGCCAAGAGACCCAGTACTTC.